This T cell receptor (beta chain) comes out of a study of molecular identifiers for immune sequencing clone quantification. Points from the study as a whole: Detectable among some 1 million naive cells, according to reports, was Jurkat TCR RNA spiked in from one cell. Beyond 20 RNA copies, clones held over 97% of effector molecules, compared with under 1% in naive cells.

TCRdb used MiXCR to reprocess the PCR reads, holding one entry per CDR3 protein. Of 490,000 or so distinct CDR3 sequences in the sample, roughly 26% are singletons; the top ten hold just over 0.75%. When naive CD8 T cells were sorted, they were gated as CD8+CD4-CCR7+CD45RA+. The CDR3 totals 12 residues. V trimming: 2 bases; J trimming: 11 bases; junction bases outside the gene matches: 2. Germline lookup yields CDR1 KGHDR and CDR2 SFDVKD. Details on this clonotype: Its specificity is not known.

Source material: naive CD8+ T cells from blood, with Jurkat cell RNA spiked in. The sample's subset: FACS-sorted CD8+CD4-CCR7+CD45RA+ naive T cells. The clonotype comes from a human donor in good health. Some libraries in this study had Jurkat cell RNA spiked in. The J gene is TRBJ2-3, the V gene TRBV24-1; TRBD2 aligns across 8 bases. For the CDR3, the DNA is TGTGCCACCAGTGATTCCGGGACTAGGCAGTATTTT. It translates to CATSDSGTRQYF.